Presented here are 29 T cell receptor beta chains from one specimen sequenced in a study of PD-L1 blockade in urothelial cancer. Clones were sequenced by immunoSEQ multiplex PCR, and TCRdb holds only the in-frame ones, with some missing. The sample lists around 57,000 clones, approximately 78% seen once, with over 1.5% in the top ten. The time point denotes: pretreatment peripheral blood. Material: PBMCs, obtained around atezolizumab (anti-PD-L1) treatment. All receptors come from an older man with urothelial cancer.

The rearrangement links TRBV6-5 to TRBJ2-2, with a tentative D call TRBD1 (7 bases). This CDR3 has 15 residues. Trimming removed 4 bases from V and 4 bases from J, with 13 bases in between. CDR1 is MNHEY, CDR2 SVGAGI, per germline. The CDR3 reads CASSLLQGGTGELFF. As DNA, the CDR3 is TGTGCCAGCAGTTTGCTTCAGGGGGGCACCGGGGAGCTGTTTTTT.

A single count supports this clone. Other DNA sequences from this sample encode an identical CDR3 as well. This chain's CDR3 is CASSVGGETQYF. The CDR3 region has the DNA TGTGCCAGCAGCGTCGGAGGGGAGACCCAGTACTTC. The rearrangement links TRBV9 to TRBJ2-5; maybe TRBD2 (6 bases). Trimming cost V 2 bases and J 5 bases, with 7 bases left between them. Germline loops: CDR1 SGDLS, CDR2 YYNGEE. The CDR3 totals 12 residues.

The rearrangement uses TRBV5-4 and TRBJ2-1; a weak D match, TRBD2 (5 bases). With 2 bases removed from V and 7 bases from J, the gap between germline ends came to 19 bases. The CDR3 contains 16 residues. Per the germline V gene, CDR1 is SGHNT and CDR2 is YYREEE (reference sequence). The CDR3 DNA sequence: TGTGCCAGCAGCTTAAGCGGTCAATCTCTGGGGAATGAGCAGTTCTTC. Protein product: CASSLSGQSLGNEQFF. The complete variable domain, with remaining parts taken from reference TRBV5-4 and TRBJ2-1, reads ETGVTQSPTHLIKTRGQQVTLRCSSQSGHNTVSWYQQALGQGPQFIFQYYREEENGRGNFPPRFSGLQFPNYSSELNVNALELDDSALYLCASSLSGQSLGNEQFFGPGTRLTVL.

The chain employs TRBV12-5 and TRBJ2-1, with D perhaps matching TRBD1 (5 bases). V lost 7 bases to trimming and J lost 4 bases, with 14 bases between them. The CDR3 has 14 amino acids. CDR1 and CDR2 (germline): LGHNT, FRNRAP. CDR3 loop: CASVPTVVYNEQFF. The CDR3 nucleotides read TGTGCTAGTGTTCCGACAGTAGTTTACAATGAGCAGTTCTTC.

This clone showed up just a few times. This sequence joins TRBV6-1 and TRBJ1-1, with D unclear. This CDR3 region has 13 residues. Germline V gives CDR1 MNHNS, CDR2 SASEGT. Trimming pared 7 bases from V and 3 bases from J, leaving 12 bases between. CDR3 amino acids: CASIQRSYTEAFF. The CDR3 DNA sequence: TGTGCCAGCATTCAACGGTCATACACTGAAGCTTTCTTT.

This chain links TRBV28 with TRBJ2-7; maybe TRBD1 (6 bases). Per germline, CDR1 MDHEN and CDR2 SYDVKM. V dropped 1 base and J dropped 9 bases, with 19 bases sitting between them. The CDR3 sequence is 15 residues long. CDR3 coding DNA: TGTGCCAGCAGTTTATTCACCGTACCCCTCAGGGGGCAGTACTTC. Its translation: CASSLFTVPLRGQYF.

In DNA, the CDR3 is TGTGCCAGCAGTCGAATAGCAAATGAGCAGTTCTTC. This translates into CASSRIANEQFF. V usage is TRBV27 and J usage is TRBJ2-1; no definite D call. The CDR3 covers 12 residues. V lost 5 bases and J 7 bases, leaving 9 bases between the germline ends. Germline CDR1 reads MNHEY; CDR2 reads SMNVEV (reference sequence).

The chain recombines TRBV19 with TRBJ2-7, with 7 bases that match TRBD2. The length of the CDR3 is 15 residues. The ends lost 1 base at V and 2 bases at J; junction bases unmatched: 5. Germline V gene data show CDR1 as LNHDA and CDR2 as SQIVND (reference sequence). This chain's CDR3 is CASSIGLADPYEQYF. The CDR3 nucleotides are TGTGCCAGTAGTATAGGGCTAGCGGACCCCTACGAGCAGTACTTC. Filled out from reference TRBV19 and TRBJ2-7, the complete variable domain reads DGGITQSPKYLFRKEGQNVTLSCEQNLNHDAMYWYRQDPGQGLRLIYYSQIVNDFQKGDIAEGYSVSREKKESFPLTVTSAQKNPTAFYLCASSIGLADPYEQYFGPGTRLTVT.

This clone occurred once. The V gene is TRBV7-2, the J gene TRBJ2-5, with 7 bases that match TRBD2. Germline lookup yields CDR1 SGHTA and CDR2 FQGNSA. The trim removed 4 bases at V and 4 bases at J, leaving 6 bases unmatched. The CDR3 spans 14 residues. Here the CDR3 DNA reads TGTGCCAGCAGCTCTGGGACTACTCGAGAGACCCAGTACTTC. Protein product: CASSSGTTRETQYF.

The rearrangement joins TRBV19 to TRBJ2-5, with D hard to call. The germline V and J ends were trimmed by 3 bases and 5 bases, with 19 bases remaining between them. CDR1 and CDR2 from the germline V gene are LNHDA and SQIVND (reference sequence). The CDR3 has 16 amino acids. In DNA form, the CDR3 reads TGTGCCAGTAGTATTGATGGTATGAGGTCGAGGGAGACCCAGTACTTC. Protein product: CASSIDGMRSRETQYF.

The CDR3 loop is CASSQDVGGFNGYTF. The CDR3 bases are TGTGCCAGCAGCCAAGATGTAGGGGGCTTCAATGGCTACACCTTC. The chain is built from TRBV4-2 and TRBJ1-2, with 7 bases aligning to TRBD1. This CDR3 comprises 15 residues. Looked up from germline, CDR1 is LGHNA and CDR2 is YNFKEQ. V lost 0 bases and J lost 6; bases outside the gene matches: 7.

This clone has just a few counts. Here the CDR3 reads CASSLEGQGPYYGYTF. CDR3 bases: TGTGCCAGCAGCTTGGAGGGACAGGGACCCTACTATGGCTACACCTTC. The rearrangement joins TRBV5-8 to TRBJ1-2, with 9 positions matching TRBD1. Germline lookup yields CDR1 SGHTS and CDR2 YDEGEE. J lost 3 bases, V lost 0 bases, and 6 bases had no gene match. CDR3 length: 16 residues.

The chain employs TRBV28 and TRBJ1-4; possible D gene TRBD1, 6 bases. Germline assignment: CDR1 MDHEN and CDR2 SYDVKM. Between the trimmed V and J ends, which lost 3 bases and 6 bases, there was a span of 14 bases. The length of the CDR3 is 15 residues. CDR3 amino acids: CASSLNGGVYEKLFF. The CDR3 DNA sequence: TGTGCCAGCAGTTTGAATGGGGGCGTTTATGAAAAACTGTTTTTT.

The rearrangement uses TRBV27 and TRBJ2-5; D uncertain. V lost 3 bases, J lost 4 bases, and 9 bases lay in between. CDR3 length: 13 residues. From germline, CDR1 is MNHEY and CDR2 SMNVEV (reference sequence). The CDR3 region is CASSFGLGETQYF. Written as DNA, the CDR3 is TGTGCCAGCAGTTTCGGCCTAGGAGAGACCCAGTACTTC.

This sequence joins TRBV19 and TRBJ1-1; possible D gene TRBD1, 5 bases. CDR1 and CDR2 from the germline V gene are LNHDA and SQIVND (reference sequence). This CDR3 contains 13 residues. Deletions cut 6 bases from V and 0 bases from J, with 8 bases between. In DNA form, the CDR3 reads TGTGCCAGTAGGAACAGGCTGAACACTGAAGCTTTCTTT. Its translation: CASRNRLNTEAFF. Supplemented by reference TRBV19 and TRBJ1-1, the full variable domain reads DGGITQSPKYLFRKEGQNVTLSCEQNLNHDAMYWYRQDPGQGLRLIYYSQIVNDFQKGDIAEGYSVSREKKESFPLTVTSAQKNPTAFYLCASRNRLNTEAFFGQGTRLTVV.

The rearrangement links TRBV29-1 to TRBJ2-2; D is unclear. The CDR3 is 15 residues long. In germline, CDR1 is SQVTM, CDR2 ANQGSEA. The germline V and J ends were trimmed by 4 bases and 0 bases, with 12 bases remaining between them. The CDR3 nucleotides are TGCAGCGTTGTAACACCCTCCGCGAACACCGGGGAGCTGTTTTTT. It codes for CSVVTPSANTGELFF.

This clone turned up a few times. The V and J genes are TRBV10-3 and TRBJ2-5; TRBD2 is a possible D gene (6 bases). Germline V gives CDR1 ENHRY, CDR2 SYGVKD. The germline V and J ends were trimmed by 6 bases and 5 bases, with 13 bases remaining between them. The CDR3 contains 13 residues. DNA of the CDR3: TGTGCCATCAGGGGAAGTGGAGGGGAGACCCAGTACTTC. This encodes CAIRGSGGETQYF.

This chain links TRBV4-1 with TRBJ2-2, with 8 bases identical to TRBD1. This CDR3 comprises 16 residues. CDR1 is MGHRA and CDR2 is YSYEKL in the germline V gene. After removal of 0 bases from V and 6 bases from J, the junction contained 6 bases not matched to a gene. The CDR3 DNA is TGCGCCAGCAGCCAAGATAGGACAGGGTTGGCCGGGGAGCTGTTTTTT. Protein sequence: CASSQDRTGLAGELFF.

The V call is TRBV27, the J call TRBJ2-5, with D possibly TRBD2 on 6 matching bases. V was cut by 5 bases and J by 11 bases, with 15 bases left in between. This CDR3 is 12 amino acids long. Germline V gene lookup returns CDR1 MNHEY and CDR2 SMNVEV (reference sequence). The CDR3 DNA follows: TGTGCCAGCAGTCCTTCTTCGGGGGAGCAGTACTTC. Translation: CASSPSSGEQYF.

This chain uses TRBV7-3 with TRBJ2-2; D unresolved. The CDR3 has 13 residues. V dropped 0 bases and J dropped 10 bases, with 9 bases sitting between them. Germline V gives CDR1 SGHTA, CDR2 FQGTGA. CDR3 sequence (DNA): TGTGCCAGCAGCTTAACGTCGGAGACGGAGCTGTTTTTT. Protein: CASSLTSETELFF.

This chain links TRBV4-1 with TRBJ2-2; D is possibly TRBD2 (7 bases). V was cut by 4 bases and J by 6 bases, with 21 bases left in between. The CDR3 runs to 17 residues. Per germline, CDR1 MGHRA and CDR2 YSYEKL. In nucleotides, the CDR3 is TGCGCCAGCAGCCCCCCCCGTAGGGGGGCGGGAGCCGGGGAGCTGTTTTTT. As protein: CASSPPRRGAGAGELFF.

The chain combines TRBV9 with TRBJ2-1, with a tentative D call TRBD1 (5 bases). V was cut by 0 bases and J by 1 base, with 11 bases left in between. The CDR3 consists of 16 residues. Per the germline V gene, CDR1 is SGDLS and CDR2 is YYNGEE. The CDR3 sequence is CASSVGNRQSYNEQFF. Here the CDR3 DNA reads TGTGCCAGCAGCGTAGGGAACAGGCAATCCTACAATGAGCAGTTCTTC. The full variable domain, its missing parts supplied by reference TRBV9 and TRBJ2-1, is DSGVTQTPKHLITATGQRVTLRCSPRSGDLSVYWYQQSLDQGLQFLIQYYNGEERAKGNILERFSAQQFPDLHSELNLSSLELGDSALYFCASSVGNRQSYNEQFFGPGTRLTVL.

V gene TRBV2 combines with J gene TRBJ1-1; D uncertain. V lost 6 bases, J lost 6 bases, and 20 bases lay in between. The CDR3 has 15 residues. The germline V gene has CDR1 SNHLY and CDR2 FYNNEI. The CDR3 region is CASRDFGSRGAEAFF. The CDR3 DNA follows: TGTGCCAGCAGAGACTTTGGATCTCGTGGCGCTGAAGCTTTCTTT.

This clone was counted a single time. The CDR3 nucleotides read TGTGCCAGTAGTATAAGAGGGCTAGCGGATAGCTCTGGGGCCAACGTCCTGACTTTC. Translating gives CASSIRGLADSSGANVLTF. The genes are TRBV19 and TRBJ2-6; 7 bases match TRBD2. CDR1 LNHDA and CDR2 SQIVND come from the germline V gene (reference sequence). J was trimmed by 0 bases and V by 2 bases; bases with no gene match: 10. CDR3 length: 19 amino acids. Full variable domain (missing parts from reference TRBV19 and TRBJ2-6): DGGITQSPKYLFRKEGQNVTLSCEQNLNHDAMYWYRQDPGQGLRLIYYSQIVNDFQKGDIAEGYSVSREKKESFPLTVTSAQKNPTAFYLCASSIRGLADSSGANVLTFGAGSRLTVL.

In this sample, this clone turned up a few times. This rearrangement joins TRBV20-1 to TRBJ2-1; no clear D gene. Trimming took 5 bases from V and 10 from J, leaving 9 bases between them. The CDR3 is made up of 10 amino acids. Germline-derived CDR1 and CDR2 are DFQATT and SNEGSKA (reference sequence). The DNA for the CDR3 is TGCAGTGCTCAGTTCAACGAGCAGTTCTTC. Protein product: CSAQFNEQFF.

This clone came up a few times. The chain uses TRBV28 and TRBJ2-7, with unresolved D. The CDR3 is made up of 16 amino acids. Trimming took off 6 bases at V and 2 bases at J, with 20 bases between the two ends. Germline CDR1 and CDR2: MDHEN and SYDVKM. CDR3 nucleotides: TGTGCCAGCAGCCTCAGGTCGTCGACCCTCCCCTACGAGCAGTACTTC. Translating gives CASSLRSSTLPYEQYF.

The gene calls are TRBV9 and TRBJ2-7, with D perhaps TRBD1 (5 bases). This CDR3 region has 14 residues. Trimming took off 0 bases at V and 6 bases at J, with 13 bases between the two ends. CDR1 is SGDLS, CDR2 YYNGEE, per germline. CDR3 residues: CASSVGTSSSEQYF. The CDR3 nucleotides read TGTGCCAGCAGCGTAGGGACATCTTCGTCCGAGCAGTACTTC. The full variable domain, in which reference TRBV9 and TRBJ2-7 provide the parts outside the CDR3, is DSGVTQTPKHLITATGQRVTLRCSPRSGDLSVYWYQQSLDQGLQFLIQYYNGEERAKGNILERFSAQQFPDLHSELNLSSLELGDSALYFCASSVGTSSSEQYFGPGTRLTVT.

CDR3 residues: CASSPDRSSYEQYF. The CDR3 DNA sequence: TGTGCCAGCAGCCCGGACAGGAGCTCCTACGAGCAGTACTTC. This chain uses TRBV5-5 with TRBJ2-7; 7 bases are a match to TRBD1. The germline V gene encodes CDR1 SGHKS and CDR2 YYEKEE (reference sequence). The junction had 4 bases not matched to a gene; V was cut back by 4 bases and J by 0 bases. There are 14 residues in the CDR3.

V usage is TRBV11-2 and J usage is TRBJ2-5, with 7 positions matching TRBD1. Trimming removed 5 bases from V and 2 bases from J; junction bases left unmatched: 8. Germline V gene sequence: CDR1 SGHAT, CDR2 FQNNGV. The CDR3 runs 15 residues. The CDR3 protein is CASSLTPGGQETQYF. CDR3 in DNA: TGTGCCAGCAGCCTTACCCCAGGGGGACAAGAGACCCAGTACTTC.